The 27 T cell receptor beta chains presented below share a single source sample, sequenced in a study of blood T cell repertoires in COVID-19. Assay: immunoSEQ multiplex PCR; the TCRdb copy retains only in-frame clones and omits some. The repertoire has under 300,000 clones, around 80% of them found once; the top ten carry approximately 4%. Sequenced input: peripheral blood. The receptors were sampled from a woman aged 40 to 50 with active or convalescent COVID-19.

The rearrangement links TRBV15 to TRBJ2-4; D may be TRBD1 (6 bases). The CDR3 is 13 residues long. V lost 8 bases and J 7 bases, leaving 15 bases between the germline ends. The germline CDR1 and CDR2 sequences are LNHNV and YYDKDF (reference sequence). The CDR3 loop is CATARDRNNIQYF. In DNA, the CDR3 is TGTGCCACCGCAAGAGACAGGAATAACATTCAGTACTTC.

This clone has a single count. This chain links TRBV18 with TRBJ1-1; maybe TRBD1 (6 bases). Germline CDR1 and CDR2: KGHSH and LQKENI. The CDR3 is 14 amino acids. Trimming took 3 bases from V and 3 from J, leaving 11 bases between them. The CDR3 nucleotides read TGTGCCAGCTCACCTACAGGGCCGTACACTGAAGCTTTCTTT. Translated, it gives CASSPTGPYTEAFF.

The J gene is TRBJ2-2, the V gene TRBV2; D is undetermined. This CDR3 is built from 14 residues. Looked up from germline, CDR1 is SNHLY and CDR2 is FYNNEI. The V end lost 2 bases, the J end lost 5 bases, and 9 bases lay between the germline ends. The CDR3 nucleotides read TGTGCCAGCAGTGAAAACCTAGGTACCGGGGAGCTGTTTTTT. Translating it yields CASSENLGTGELFF.

A few counts support this clone. The rearrangement joins TRBV7-9 to TRBJ1-2; maybe TRBD1 (5 bases). The V end lost 7 bases, the J end lost 4 bases, and 16 bases lay between the germline ends. Germline assignment: CDR1 SEHNR and CDR2 FQNEAQ (reference sequence). The CDR3 contains 14 residues. DNA of the CDR3: TGTGCCAGCACCAGTGTCGGGGGACTCTATGGCTACACCTTC. Translating gives CASTSVGGLYGYTF.

The rearrangement links TRBV5-1 to TRBJ2-5, with TRBD2 matching 11 bases. CDR3 length: 16 amino acids. The ends lost 4 bases at V and 2 bases at J; junction bases unmatched: 7. Germline CDR1 is SGHRS and CDR2 is YFSETQ. CDR3 in amino acids: CASSPGGLAAQETQYF. The CDR3 DNA sequence: TGCGCCAGCAGCCCTGGGGGACTAGCGGCGCAAGAGACCCAGTACTTC.

The chain employs TRBV30 and TRBJ2-2, with D possibly being TRBD1 (5 bases). The ends were cut back, 4 bases at V and 4 bases at J, with 16 bases in the middle. CDR3 length: 15 amino acids. Germline V gives CDR1 GTSNPN, CDR2 SVGIG (reference sequence). CDR3 sequence (DNA): TGTGCCTGGACAAGGGGCAGGGTGGTCACCGGGGAGCTGTTTTTT. Amino acid sequence: CAWTRGRVVTGELFF.

The rearrangement links TRBV7-6 to TRBJ2-2; D might be TRBD1 (6 bases). Trimming removed 6 bases from V and 0 bases from J, with 11 bases in between. This CDR3 comprises 15 residues. Germline CDR1 and CDR2: SGHVS and FNYEAQ. The CDR3 protein is CASRPGHANTGELFF. CDR3 bases: TGTGCCAGCAGACCGGGACACGCGAACACCGGGGAGCTGTTTTTT.

This chain uses TRBV4-1 with TRBJ2-7; 10 bases are a match to TRBD2. Trimming cost V 4 bases and J 2 bases; bases outside gene matches: 8. Germline loops: CDR1 MGHRA, CDR2 YSYEKL. The CDR3 is made up of 16 amino acids. The CDR3 DNA sequence: TGCGCCAGCAGCCTCAGTAGCGGGGGGCCCGCCTACGAGCAGTACTTC. Protein: CASSLSSGGPAYEQYF.

The rearrangement links TRBV6-5 to TRBJ1-2; TRBD1 matches at 8 bases. Germline V gene sequence: CDR1 MNHEY, CDR2 SVGAGI. The CDR3 extends over 14 amino acids. V shed 6 bases and J 6 bases; nucleotides not matched to a gene: 9. CDR3 sequence: CASRPRQGRNGYTF. DNA of the CDR3: TGTGCCAGCAGACCAAGACAGGGGAGAAATGGCTACACCTTC.

The CDR3, as DNA: TGTGCCAGCAGCCCCAGTCGGGTAGTCGGCTATGGCTACACCTTC. Its protein is CASSPSRVVGYGYTF. The rearrangement joins TRBV11-2 to TRBJ1-2, with no clear D. Germline CDR1 is SGHAT and CDR2 is FQNNGV. V lost 5 bases and J 4 bases, leaving 17 bases between the germline ends. This CDR3 contains 15 residues.

V usage is TRBV9 and J usage is TRBJ1-5, with TRBD1 as a possible D gene (5 bases). In germline, CDR1 is SGDLS, CDR2 YYNGEE. The V gene lost 3 bases and the J gene lost 5 bases, with 12 bases spanning the gap. The CDR3 is 14 amino acids. The CDR3 sequence: CASSGGGDHQPQHF. The CDR3 DNA sequence: TGTGCCAGCAGCGGGGGGGGTGACCATCAGCCCCAGCATTTT. The full variable domain, rest sourced from reference TRBV9 and TRBJ1-5, is DSGVTQTPKHLITATGQRVTLRCSPRSGDLSVYWYQQSLDQGLQFLIQYYNGEERAKGNILERFSAQQFPDLHSELNLSSLELGDSALYFCASSGGGDHQPQHFGDGTRLSIL.

V usage is TRBV28 and J usage is TRBJ1-2; the match to TRBD1 covers 7 bases. The V gene end was trimmed by 2 bases and the J gene end by 4 bases; junction bases not matched to a gene: 4. This CDR3 region has 14 residues. Germline CDR1 and CDR2: MDHEN and SYDVKM. DNA for the CDR3: TGTGCCAGCAGTTTAAAGGGGGCGGGCTATGGCTACACCTTC. It translates to CASSLKGAGYGYTF.

Remarks on this clone: Compared with germline, one end of the junction differs, possibly owing to a read error. The chain is built from TRBV28 and TRBJ1-1, with D tentatively TRBD1 (5 bases). CDR3 length: 15 amino acids. CDR1 MDHEN and CDR2 SYDVKM come from the germline V gene. The CDR3 spells CASSPGLPGNAEAFF. CDR3 nucleotides: TGTGCCAGCAGCCCGGGACTACCCGGGAACGCTGAAGCTTTCTTT.

The chain employs TRBV7-3 and TRBJ2-2; D unresolved. The CDR3 contains 16 residues. Trimming cost V 5 bases and J 4 bases, with 17 bases left between them. Germline V gives CDR1 SGHTA, CDR2 FQGTGA. DNA for the CDR3: TGTGCCAGCAGCCGATCGCAGCTAGGTGTCACCGGGGAGCTGTTTTTT. Translated, it gives CASSRSQLGVTGELFF.

This clone has only a few counts. The chain couples TRBV2 to TRBJ1-5, with D perhaps matching TRBD1 (5 bases). The V and J ends lost 4 bases and 6 bases respectively, with 16 bases between them. CDR1 is SNHLY, CDR2 FYNNEI, per germline. The length of the CDR3 is 15 residues. The CDR3 coding sequence is TGTGCCAGCAGTGCGGTTTACGGGGGTGGTCAGCCCCAGCATTTT. As protein: CASSAVYGGGQPQHF.

V usage is TRBV24-1 and J usage is TRBJ2-1; 7 nucleotides line up with TRBD2. The germline CDR1 and CDR2 sequences are KGHDR and SFDVKD. The CDR3 sequence is 17 residues long. Trimming removed 0 bases from V and 4 bases from J; junction bases left unmatched: 8. CDR3 sequence (DNA): TGTGCCACCAGTGATTTGGGGCGGGGGTCCTCGTACAATGAGCAGTTCTTC. Its protein is CATSDLGRGSSYNEQFF.

This clone appeared a single time. This chain joins TRBV6-5 and TRBJ1-6; perhaps TRBD1 as D (6 bases). This CDR3 has 16 amino acids. CDR1 MNHEY and CDR2 SVGAGI come from the germline V gene. Trimming took 0 bases from V and 8 from J, leaving 14 bases between them. Here the CDR3 DNA reads TGTGCCAGCAGTTACTCGTCGGGACATCGTGATTCACCCCTCCACTTT. Its translation: CASSYSSGHRDSPLHF.

This clone was found once. This chain links TRBV9 with TRBJ2-7; 8 positions match TRBD2. Per germline, CDR1 SGDLS and CDR2 YYNGEE. The CDR3 consists of 15 residues. V was pared by 0 bases and J by 4 bases, with 6 bases of the junction left unmatched. CDR3 nucleotide sequence: TGTGCCAGCAGCGTAGATCCCGGGGGGGTATACGAGCAGTACTTC. This translates into CASSVDPGGVYEQYF.

This clone came up a few times. J is TRBJ1-2 and V is TRBV6-5, with D possibly matching TRBD1 (6 bases). V shed 2 bases and J shed 4 bases, with 14 bases lying between them. The CDR3 loop spans 15 amino acids. The germline V gene has CDR1 MNHEY and CDR2 SVGAGI. For the CDR3, the DNA is TGTGCCAGCAGTTACACCGGGACATCGGGCTATGGCTACACCTTC. The encoded protein is CASSYTGTSGYGYTF.

This clone was counted a single time. The rearrangement links TRBV6-5 to TRBJ1-6; D may be TRBD1 (6 bases). V was clipped by 6 bases and J by 7 bases, with 10 bases between them. The germline CDR1 and CDR2 sequences are MNHEY and SVGAGI. The CDR3 contains 13 residues. Here the CDR3 reads CASSTGNNSPLHF. CDR3 nucleotides: TGTGCCAGCAGCACAGGGAACAATTCACCCCTCCACTTT.

This chain links TRBV9 with TRBJ2-4; 11 nucleotides line up with TRBD2. The germline V gene encodes CDR1 SGDLS and CDR2 YYNGEE. Trimming removed 0 bases from V and 2 bases from J; junction bases left unmatched: 4. This CDR3 has 17 amino acids. The CDR3 protein is CASSVGLAGGPKNIQYF. The CDR3 nucleotides are TGTGCCAGCAGCGTAGGGCTAGCGGGGGGTCCCAAAAACATTCAGTACTTC.

The chain has TRBV5-1 and TRBJ2-3, with D tentatively TRBD2 (5 bases). The CDR3 runs 14 residues. Germline-derived CDR1 and CDR2 are SGHRS and YFSETQ. V was cut by 3 bases and J by 2 bases, with 10 bases left in between. The CDR3 region is CASSSREPTDTQYF. The CDR3 DNA follows: TGCGCCAGCAGCTCTCGGGAACCCACAGATACGCAGTATTTT. Variable domain in full (rest from reference TRBV5-1 and TRBJ2-3): KAGVTQTPRYLIKTRGQQVTLSCSPISGHRSVSWYQQTPGQGLQFLFEYFSETQRNKGNFPGRFSGRQFSNSRSEMNVSTLELGDSALYLCASSSREPTDTQYFGPGTRLTVL.

V and J are TRBV13 and TRBJ2-2; D is possibly TRBD1 (6 bases). Germline CDR1 and CDR2: PRHDT and FYEKMQ (reference sequence). V was trimmed by 3 bases and J by 5 bases, leaving 13 bases between them. This CDR3 contains 15 residues. The CDR3 DNA sequence: TGTGCCAGCAGCTTGGGGCCAGGGGAAACCGGGGAGCTGTTTTTT. This sequence encodes CASSLGPGETGELFF.

At least ten counts were recorded for this clone. This rearrangement joins TRBV19 to TRBJ1-3; 8 positions agree with TRBD1. Trimming at V came to 3 bases and at J to 2 bases, leaving 6 bases not matched to a gene. The CDR3 has 16 residues. CDR1 is LNHDA, CDR2 SQIVND, per germline (reference sequence). The CDR3 coding sequence is TGTGCCAGTAGTATTCAGGGGGCGCCCACTGGAAACACCATATATTTT. Its protein product is CASSIQGAPTGNTIYF.

The chain joins TRBV28 to TRBJ1-5; D gene ambiguous. The V end was cut by 2 bases, the J end by 6 bases, with 8 bases between. Per the germline V gene, CDR1 is MDHEN and CDR2 is SYDVKM. The CDR3 contains 13 residues. The CDR3 loop is CASSLEGFQPQHF. The CDR3 DNA reads as TGTGCCAGCAGTTTAGAGGGATTTCAGCCCCAGCATTTT.

The V and J genes are TRBV5-6 and TRBJ2-7; D perhaps matches TRBD1 (5 bases). Deletions cut 2 bases from V and 3 bases from J, with 12 bases between. Germline V lookup: CDR1 SGHDT, CDR2 YYEEEE. The CDR3 is made up of 14 amino acids. CDR3 loop: CASSLYPGNYEQYF. CDR3 DNA: TGTGCCAGCAGCTTATACCCAGGGAACTACGAGCAGTACTTC. Looking up the rest from reference TRBV5-6 and TRBJ2-7 gives the full variable domain: DAGVTQSPTHLIKTRGQQVTLRCSPKSGHDTVSWYQQALGQGPQFIFQYYEEEERQRGNFPDRFSGHQFPNYSSELNVNALLLGDSALYLCASSLYPGNYEQYFGPGTRLTVT.

The V gene is TRBV2, the J gene TRBJ2-7, with TRBD1 matching 7 bases. The V segment lost 6 bases and the J segment 7 bases; nucleotides outside the gene matches: 21. Germline V gene data show CDR1 as SNHLY and CDR2 as FYNNEI. This CDR3 has 17 residues. This chain's CDR3 is CASSGDLDRVVFIEQYF. Written as DNA, the CDR3 is TGTGCCAGCAGCGGAGACCTCGACAGGGTAGTTTTTATTGAGCAGTACTTC. Variable domain in full (rest from reference TRBV2 and TRBJ2-7): EPEVTQTPSHQVTQMGQEVILRCVPISNHLYFYWYRQILGQKVEFLVSFYNNEISEKSEIFDDQFSVERPDGSNFTLKIRSTKLEDSAMYFCASSGDLDRVVFIEQYFGPGTRLTVT.